This T cell receptor (beta chain) was sequenced during a study of T cell responses to AZD1222 COVID-19 vaccine. Study-wide results and caveats: Clonal diversity was possibly underestimated, and white British individuals and females predominated among donors. The study sampled repertoires only after the peak T cell response. Once two AZD1222 doses were given, Spike-specific TCR breadth and depth went up.

Data came from immunoSEQ multiplex PCR; TCRdb stores just in-frame clones and leaves some out. The table includes about 160,000 clones, 92% detected once. Remarks on this clone: The target antigen is unknown.

The germline V gene encodes CDR1 SGHTA and CDR2 FQGNSA. The germline V and J ends were trimmed by 5 bases and 3 bases, with 11 bases remaining between them. This CDR3 comprises 15 residues. Pooled together were second doses at about 4 or about 12 weeks. The clonotype originates from an adult who received the AZD1222 COVID-19 vaccine. The rearrangement links TRBV7-2 to TRBJ1-6; a weak D match, TRBD1 (5 bases). The specimen comprised peripheral blood, sampled 28 days after the second AZD1222 dose. CDR3 DNA sequence: TGTGCCAGCAGCGCCAGGGATCTCTATAATTCACCCCTCCACTTT. Its protein product is CASSARDLYNSPLHF.